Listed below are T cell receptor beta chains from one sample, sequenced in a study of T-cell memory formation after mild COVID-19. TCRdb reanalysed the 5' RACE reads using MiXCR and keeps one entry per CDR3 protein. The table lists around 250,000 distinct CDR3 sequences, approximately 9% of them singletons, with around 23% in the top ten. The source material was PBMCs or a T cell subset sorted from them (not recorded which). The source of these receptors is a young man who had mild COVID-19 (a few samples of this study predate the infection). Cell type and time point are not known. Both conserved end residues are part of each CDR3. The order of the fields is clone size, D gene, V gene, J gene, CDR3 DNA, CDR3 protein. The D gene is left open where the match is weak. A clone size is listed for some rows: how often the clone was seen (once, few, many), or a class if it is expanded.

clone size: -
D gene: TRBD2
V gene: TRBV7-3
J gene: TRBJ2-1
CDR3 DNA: TGTGCCAGCAGCCGCTCCCCCCTAGCGGGGGGGATGTCCACCTACAATGAGCAGTTCTTC
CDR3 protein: CASSRSPLAGGMSTYNEQFF

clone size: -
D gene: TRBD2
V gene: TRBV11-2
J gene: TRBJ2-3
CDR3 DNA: TGTGCCAGCACCGGGGGGGTTGAATTGGATACGCAGTATTTT
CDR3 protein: CASTGGVELDTQYF

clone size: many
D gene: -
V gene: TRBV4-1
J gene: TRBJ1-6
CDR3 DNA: TGCGCCAGCAGCCACCCAGGGTGGAGCTCACCCCTCCACTTT
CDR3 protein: CASSHPGWSSPLHF

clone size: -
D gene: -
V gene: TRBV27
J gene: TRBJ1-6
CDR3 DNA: TGTGCCAGCAGAATTATGGGGAGGACGGTTAATTCACCCCTCCACTTT
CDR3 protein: CASRIMGRTVNSPLHF

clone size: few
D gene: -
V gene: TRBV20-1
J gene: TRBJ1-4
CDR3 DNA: TGCAGTGCTAGAGACCAAGAACGGGGGGAAAAACTGTTTTTT
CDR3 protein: CSARDQERGEKLFF

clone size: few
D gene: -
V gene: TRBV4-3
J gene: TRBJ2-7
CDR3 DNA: TGCGCCAGCAGCCAGCTCGCCCCCGGAACCCCCAGGTACTTC
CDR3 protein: CASSQLAPGTPRYF

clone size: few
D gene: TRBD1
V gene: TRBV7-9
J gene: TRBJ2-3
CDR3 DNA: TGTGCCAGCAGCTTAGTTCGGCAGGGGGCAAGCACAGATACGCAGTATTTT
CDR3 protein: CASSLVRQGASTDTQYF

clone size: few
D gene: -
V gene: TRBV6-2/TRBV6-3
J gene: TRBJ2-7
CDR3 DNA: TGTGCCAGCAGTTACGACGGGACAGGGGAAGAACTAGCGGGGAACCCCTACGAGCAGTACTTC
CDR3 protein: CASSYDGTGEELAGNPYEQYF

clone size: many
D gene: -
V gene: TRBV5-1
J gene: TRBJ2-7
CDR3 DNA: TGCGCCAGCAGCTTAAGTCCGTCTGAGCCCTACGAGCAGTACTTC
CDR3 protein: CASSLSPSEPYEQYF

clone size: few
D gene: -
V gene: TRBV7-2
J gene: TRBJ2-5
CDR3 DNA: TGTGCCAGCAGCTTAATGCGGGGATTGGACCAGAGGGGGGCCCAGTACTTC
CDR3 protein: CASSLMRGLDQRGAQYF

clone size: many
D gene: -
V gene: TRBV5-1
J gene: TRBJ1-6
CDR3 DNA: TGCGCCAGCAGCTTGCATAGCATGGATTCACCCCTCCACTTT
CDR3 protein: CASSLHSMDSPLHF